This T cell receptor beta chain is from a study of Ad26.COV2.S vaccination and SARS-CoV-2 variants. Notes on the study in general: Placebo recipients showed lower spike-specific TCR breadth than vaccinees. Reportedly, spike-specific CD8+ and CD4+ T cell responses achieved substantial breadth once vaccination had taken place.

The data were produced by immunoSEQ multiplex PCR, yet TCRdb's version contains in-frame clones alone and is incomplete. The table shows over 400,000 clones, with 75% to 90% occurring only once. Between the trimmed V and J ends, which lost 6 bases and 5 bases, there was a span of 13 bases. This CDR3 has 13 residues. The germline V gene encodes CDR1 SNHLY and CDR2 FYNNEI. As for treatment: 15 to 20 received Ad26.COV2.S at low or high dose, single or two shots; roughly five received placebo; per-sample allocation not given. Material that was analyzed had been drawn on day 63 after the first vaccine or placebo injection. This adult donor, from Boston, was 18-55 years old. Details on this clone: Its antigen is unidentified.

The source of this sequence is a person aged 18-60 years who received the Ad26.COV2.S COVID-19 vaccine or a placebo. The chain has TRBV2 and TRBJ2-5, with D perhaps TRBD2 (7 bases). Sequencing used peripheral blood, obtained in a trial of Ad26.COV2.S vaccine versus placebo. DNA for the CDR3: TGTGCCAGCAGCGGGGGGCGCTCCGAGACCCAGTACTTC. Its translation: CASSGGRSETQYF.